The 27 T cell receptor beta chains below were found in one sample sequenced in a study of OX40 agonist ivuxolimab in advanced cancers. Libraries were prepared by immunoSEQ multiplex PCR; TCRdb keeps only in-frame clonotypes and omits some of them. The data hold some 100,000 clones, with 80% to 90% observed a single time. The sample was CD4+ or CD8+ T cells sorted from blood, taken in a trial of the OX40 agonist ivuxolimab. All receptors derive from an adult with an advanced solid tumor such as melanoma, head and neck, liver or kidney cancer.

The J gene is TRBJ1-5, the V gene TRBV2; 7 positions match TRBD1. Looked up from germline, CDR1 is SNHLY and CDR2 is FYNNEI. V lost 6 bases to trimming and J lost 6 bases; unmatched junction nucleotides: 5. This CDR3 spans 13 amino acids. CDR3 sequence: CASRQGLVQPQHF. The CDR3 DNA reads as TGTGCCAGCAGACAGGGGTTAGTTCAGCCCCAGCATTTT.

The CDR3, as DNA: TGTGCCTGGAGGGGCGGACCGGGACCCCAAGAGACCCAGTACTTC. Residues: CAWRGGPGPQETQYF. This chain connects TRBV30 to TRBJ2-5; the D gene could be TRBD1 or TRBD2 (5 bases each). This CDR3 is built from 15 residues. Germline lookup yields CDR1 GTSNPN and CDR2 SVGIG (reference sequence). V shed 3 bases and J shed 1 base, with 15 bases lying between them.

CDR3 coding DNA: TGTGCCAGCAGTGAAGGGGACCTTATCTCTGGAAACACCATATATTTT. As protein: CASSEGDLISGNTIYF. The genes are TRBV25-1 and TRBJ1-3; D may be TRBD1 (5 bases). The CDR3 runs to 16 residues. Germline V gene data show CDR1 as MGHDK and CDR2 as SYGVNS. Trimming stripped 2 bases from V and 0 bases from J, with 11 bases between.

The genes are TRBV18 and TRBJ2-7; 11 nucleotides agree with TRBD1. CDR1 and CDR2 (germline): KGHSH, LQKENI. J was trimmed by 5 bases and V by 2 bases; bases with no gene match: 11. This CDR3 spans 17 amino acids. The CDR3 region is CASSPRSVGTGGHEQYF. CDR3 nucleotides: TGTGCCAGCTCACCAAGGAGCGTAGGGACAGGGGGACACGAGCAGTACTTC.

V and J are TRBV6-1 and TRBJ2-7; either TRBD1 or TRBD2 may fit D (6 bases each). The germline V gene has CDR1 MNHNS and CDR2 SASEGT. The CDR3 has 13 residues. Trimming took off 6 bases at V and 6 bases at J, with 15 bases between the two ends. CDR3 sequence reads: CASREGESSEQYF. DNA for the CDR3: TGTGCCAGCAGGGAGGGGGAGAGCTCCGAGCAGTACTTC.

V gene TRBV30 combines with J gene TRBJ1-2; perhaps TRBD1 as D (6 bases). The ends were cut back, 2 bases at V and 2 bases at J, with 12 bases in the middle. Germline V lookup: CDR1 GTSNPN, CDR2 SVGIG (reference sequence). This CDR3 contains 14 residues. The CDR3, as DNA: TGTGCCTGGAGTTTGAACAGGGCCAACTATGGCTACACCTTC. It translates to CAWSLNRANYGYTF. Supplemented by reference TRBV30 and TRBJ1-2, the full variable domain reads SQTIHQWPATLVQPVGSPLSLECTVEGTSNPNLYWYRQAAGRGLQLLFYSVGIGQISSEVPQNLSASRPQDRQFILSSKKLLLSDSGFYLCAWSLNRANYGYTFGSGTRLTVV.

This clone was counted a few times. This chain links TRBV6-1 with TRBJ1-5; tentative D call: TRBD1 (5 bases). Trimming stripped 3 bases from V and 6 bases from J, with 15 bases between. The CDR3 is 15 residues long. Germline-derived CDR1 and CDR2 are MNHNS and SASEGT. In nucleotides, the CDR3 is TGTGCCAGCAGTGAGATGGGGGTAGGGAGTCAGCCCCAGCATTTT. It codes for CASSEMGVGSQPQHF.

The sample holds one count of this clone. The chain recombines TRBV6-6 with TRBJ1-1; no clear D. The CDR3 extends over 13 amino acids. Germline V gives CDR1 MNHNY, CDR2 SVGAGI (reference sequence). With 0 bases removed from V and 8 bases from J, the gap between germline ends came to 10 bases. CDR3 loop: CASSYSWETEAFF. CDR3 nucleotide sequence: TGTGCCAGCAGTTACTCCTGGGAGACAGAAGCTTTCTTT.

This chain connects TRBV6-1 to TRBJ2-3; D gene uncertain. Deletions cut 2 bases from V and 0 bases from J, with 9 bases between. The CDR3 covers 15 residues. Germline CDR1 and CDR2: MNHNS and SASEGT. CDR3 DNA: TGTGCCAGCAGTGAAATGGTCGAGAGCACAGATACGCAGTATTTT. Encoded protein: CASSEMVESTDTQYF.

This chain uses TRBV28 with TRBJ1-1, with a possible D match to TRBD1 (5 bases). The V gene lost 6 bases and the J gene lost 1 base, with 12 bases spanning the gap. The CDR3 is made up of 14 amino acids. CDR1 and CDR2 (germline): MDHEN, SYDVKM. The DNA of the CDR3 is TGTGCCAGCAGACTTGGGACTCCGAACACTGAAGCTTTCTTT. Translated, it gives CASRLGTPNTEAFF.

This chain uses TRBV2 with TRBJ2-7; D unclear. The CDR3 has 15 amino acids. CDR1 and CDR2 (germline): SNHLY, FYNNEI. V gave up 4 bases and J gave up 6 bases, with 19 bases separating them. The CDR3 bases are TGTGCCAGCAGTGGATCCCCCGACGGCACCGGCGAGCAGTACTTC. Its protein product is CASSGSPDGTGEQYF.

The chain links TRBV28 to TRBJ1-1; tentatively, D is TRBD1 (5 bases). CDR1 MDHEN and CDR2 SYDVKM come from the germline V gene. Deletions cut 8 bases from V and 4 bases from J, with 20 bases between. The CDR3 runs 15 residues. CDR3 in amino acids: CASLDPGLGGTEAFF. For the CDR3, the DNA is TGTGCCAGCCTTGACCCCGGGCTTGGGGGCACTGAAGCTTTCTTT.

This clone was picked up a small number of times. The junction differs from germline at one of its ends, possibly a read error. In DNA, the CDR3 is TGTGCCAGCACCTTAGAGCTGGGACAGGGTTTTAATGGCTACACCTTC. It codes for CASTLELGQGFNGYTF. This chain joins TRBV7-2 and TRBJ1-2; 9 bases agree with TRBD1. This CDR3 has 16 amino acids. Germline CDR1 and CDR2: SGHTA and FQGNSA.

The chain joins TRBV18 to TRBJ2-2, with 9 bases lining up with TRBD1. CDR1 and CDR2 from the germline V gene are KGHSH and LQKENI. V lost 9 bases and J lost 5; bases outside the gene matches: 10. The CDR3 length is 15 residues. In DNA form, the CDR3 reads TGTGCCAGTGCCCCCGGGACAGGGACGACCGGGGAGCTGTTTTTT. It encodes CASAPGTGTTGELFF.

This sequence joins TRBV5-1 and TRBJ2-5, with unresolved D. This CDR3 has 13 amino acids. V shed 1 base and J shed 0 bases, with 4 bases lying between them. Germline assignment: CDR1 SGHRS and CDR2 YFSETQ. DNA of the CDR3: TGCGCCAGCAGCTTGTCTAACCAAGAGACCCAGTACTTC. Amino acids: CASSLSNQETQYF.

The J gene is TRBJ2-7, the V gene TRBV11-1; D possibly corresponds to TRBD2 (5 bases). V dropped 2 bases and J dropped 3 bases, with 11 bases sitting between them. This CDR3 spans 14 amino acids. Germline V gene sequence: CDR1 SGHAT, CDR2 FQDESV (reference sequence). CDR3 coding DNA: TGTGCCAGCAGCTTAAGACCGGGAAACTACGAGCAGTACTTC. It codes for CASSLRPGNYEQYF.

This CDR3 is CASSPEPGISGTQYF. The CDR3 nucleotides read TGTGCCAGCAGCCCCGAACCGGGGATTTCGGGGACCCAGTACTTC. J is TRBJ2-5 and V is TRBV11-2; a weak D match, TRBD2 (5 bases). The germline CDR1 and CDR2 sequences are SGHAT and FQNNGV. The CDR3 totals 15 residues. V dropped 5 bases and J dropped 7 bases, with 20 bases sitting between them.

As DNA, the CDR3 is TGCGCCAGCAGCTTGGTCGGGAGCCACGAGCAGTACTTC. This encodes CASSLVGSHEQYF. V usage is TRBV5-1 and J usage is TRBJ2-7; a weak D match, TRBD2 (6 bases). Germline V CDR1 and CDR2: SGHRS, YFSETQ. Between the trimmed V and J ends, which lost 0 bases and 5 bases, there was a span of 9 bases. The CDR3 runs to 13 residues.

This chain connects TRBV6-5 to TRBJ1-4; D is perhaps TRBD1 (5 bases). The germline V gene encodes CDR1 MNHEY and CDR2 SVGAGI. This CDR3 comprises 13 residues. V lost 1 base to trimming and J lost 7 bases, with 7 bases between them. CDR3: CASSYFRGEKLFF. CDR3 nucleotide sequence: TGTGCCAGCAGTTACTTTAGGGGTGAAAAACTGTTTTTT.

The chain joins TRBV7-9 to TRBJ2-1, with 9 bases lining up with TRBD1. CDR3 size: 16 residues. The V gene end was trimmed by 5 bases and the J gene end by 2 bases; junction bases not matched to a gene: 7. Per germline, CDR1 SEHNR and CDR2 FQNEAQ (reference sequence). CDR3 sequence reads: CASSTDRGEAYNEQFF. The CDR3 bases are TGTGCCAGCAGCACAGACAGGGGGGAGGCCTACAATGAGCAGTTCTTC. The full variable domain, with the rest looked up from reference TRBV7-9 and TRBJ2-1, is DTGVSQNPRHKITKRGQNVTFRCDPISEHNRLYWYRQTLGQGPEFLTYFQNEAQLEKSRLLSDRFSAERPKGSFSTLEIQRTEQGDSAMYLCASSTDRGEAYNEQFFGPGTRLTVL.

This chain uses TRBV7-9 with TRBJ1-4, with 12 bases fitting TRBD1. Germline-derived CDR1 and CDR2 are SEHNR and FQNEAQ (reference sequence). The CDR3 spans 17 residues. Germline trimming cut 6 bases from V and 5 bases from J; bases unmatched to any gene: 10. CDR3 coding DNA: TGTGCCAGCAGAACCGGGACAGGGGGCGGGCTGAATGAAAAACTGTTTTTT. It specifies CASRTGTGGGLNEKLFF.

The chain combines TRBV11-2 with TRBJ2-7, with 14 nucleotides matching TRBD2. Germline CDR1 and CDR2: SGHAT and FQNNGV. There are 15 residues in the CDR3. The V segment lost 6 bases and the J segment 2 bases; nucleotides outside the gene matches: 3. Written as DNA, the CDR3 is TGTGCCAGCAGAACGACTAGCGGGAGGGCCTACGAGCAGTACTTC. This encodes CASRTTSGRAYEQYF.

This clone was detected ten times or more. The rearrangement joins TRBV30 to TRBJ2-4; no firm D call. Trimming removed 3 bases from V and 8 bases from J, with 11 bases in between. This CDR3 contains 12 residues. Germline V CDR1 and CDR2: GTSNPN, SVGIG (reference sequence). The CDR3 loop reads CAWSSKGDIQYF. CDR3 coding DNA: TGTGCCTGGAGCTCTAAGGGTGACATTCAGTACTTC.

This chain uses TRBV19 with TRBJ2-3; the match to TRBD2 covers 8 bases. Germline lookup yields CDR1 LNHDA and CDR2 SQIVND (reference sequence). CDR3 length: 14 amino acids. V was clipped by 5 bases and J by 6 bases; unmatched bases: 7. The CDR3, as DNA: TGTGCCAGTAGTGGACTAGCCTTGGAGGATACGCAGTATTTT. The encoded protein is CASSGLALEDTQYF.

The chain recombines TRBV6-5 with TRBJ2-7; D is possibly TRBD1 or TRBD2 (5 bases each). Per the germline V gene, CDR1 is MNHEY and CDR2 is SVGAGI. The CDR3 sequence is 12 residues long. Trimming removed 6 bases at V and 7 bases at J, with 13 bases between. CDR3 loop: CASRGTEGEQYF. Here the CDR3 DNA reads TGTGCCAGCAGAGGGACCGAGGGGGAGCAGTACTTC.

This clone was seen only a few times. The rearrangement joins TRBV27 to TRBJ1-5, with TRBD1 identical over 8 bases. The CDR3 covers 15 residues. In germline, CDR1 is MNHEY, CDR2 SMNVEV (reference sequence). The trim removed 5 bases at V and 2 bases at J, leaving 5 bases unmatched. The DNA of the CDR3 is TGTGCCAGCAGTCCCGGACAGGGACGCAATCAGCCCCAGCATTTT. Translation: CASSPGQGRNQPQHF.

CDR3 sequence: CASSSGTGQETQYF. Written as DNA, the CDR3 is TGCGCCAGCAGCTCCGGGACGGGTCAAGAGACCCAGTACTTC. The chain employs TRBV5-1 and TRBJ2-5; D could derive from TRBD1 or TRBD2 (5 bases each). Trimming left V 3 bases short and J 2 bases short, with 11 bases between. This CDR3 is 14 amino acids long. Germline V gene lookup returns CDR1 SGHRS and CDR2 YFSETQ.